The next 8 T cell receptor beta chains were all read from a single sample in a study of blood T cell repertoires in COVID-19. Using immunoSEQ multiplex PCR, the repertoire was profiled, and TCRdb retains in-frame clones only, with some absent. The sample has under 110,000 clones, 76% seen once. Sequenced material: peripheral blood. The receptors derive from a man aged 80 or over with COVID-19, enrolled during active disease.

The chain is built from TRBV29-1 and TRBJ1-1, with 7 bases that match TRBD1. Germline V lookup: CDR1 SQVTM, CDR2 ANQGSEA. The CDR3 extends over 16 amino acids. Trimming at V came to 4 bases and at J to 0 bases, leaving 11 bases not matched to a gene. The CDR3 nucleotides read TGCAGCGTTGTTGTCGGTCGGACAGGAGTGAACACTGAAGCTTTCTTT. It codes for CSVVVGRTGVNTEAFF.

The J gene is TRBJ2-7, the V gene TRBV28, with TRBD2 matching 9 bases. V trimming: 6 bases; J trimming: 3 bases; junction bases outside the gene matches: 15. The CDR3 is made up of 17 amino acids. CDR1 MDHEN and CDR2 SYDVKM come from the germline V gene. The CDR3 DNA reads TGTGCCAGCAGCCCCCCCCGGGCTAGCGGGGTTCACTACGAGCAGTACTTC. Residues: CASSPPRASGVHYEQYF.

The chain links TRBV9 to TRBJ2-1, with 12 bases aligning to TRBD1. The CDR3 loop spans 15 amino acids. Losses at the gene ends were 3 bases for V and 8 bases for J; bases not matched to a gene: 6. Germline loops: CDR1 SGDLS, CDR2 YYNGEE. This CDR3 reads CASSAWDRGPYEQFF. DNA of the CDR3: TGTGCCAGCAGCGCGTGGGACAGGGGGCCCTATGAGCAGTTCTTC.

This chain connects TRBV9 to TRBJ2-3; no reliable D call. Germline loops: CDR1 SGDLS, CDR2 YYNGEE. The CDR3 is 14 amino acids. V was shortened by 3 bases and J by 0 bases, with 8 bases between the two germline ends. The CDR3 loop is CASSDDISTDTQYF. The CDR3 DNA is TGTGCCAGCAGCGACGACATAAGCACAGATACGCAGTATTTT.

The DNA of the CDR3 is TGTGCCAGCAGCTTAGGGAGCGGGAGGGGCTTTGCGCAGTTCTTC. This encodes CASSLGSGRGFAQFF. The rearrangement uses TRBV7-3 and TRBJ2-1; 10 bases are shared with TRBD2. J lost 12 bases, V lost 2 bases, and 10 bases had no gene match. CDR1 and CDR2 from the germline V gene are SGHTA and FQGTGA. This CDR3 is built from 15 residues.

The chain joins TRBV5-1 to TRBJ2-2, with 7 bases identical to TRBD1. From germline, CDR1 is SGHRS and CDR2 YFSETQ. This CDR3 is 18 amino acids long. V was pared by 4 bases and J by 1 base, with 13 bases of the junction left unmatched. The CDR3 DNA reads TGCGCCAGCAGCCCCAGACAGGGACCCGTCCTGAACACCGGGGAGCTGTTTTTT. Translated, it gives CASSPRQGPVLNTGELFF.

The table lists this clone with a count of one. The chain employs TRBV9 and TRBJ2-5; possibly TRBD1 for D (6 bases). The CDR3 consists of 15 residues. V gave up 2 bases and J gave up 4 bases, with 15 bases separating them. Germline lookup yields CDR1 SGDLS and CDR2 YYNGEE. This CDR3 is CASSVTSGRGETQYF. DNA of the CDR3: TGTGCCAGCAGCGTTACGTCGGGCAGGGGAGAGACCCAGTACTTC.

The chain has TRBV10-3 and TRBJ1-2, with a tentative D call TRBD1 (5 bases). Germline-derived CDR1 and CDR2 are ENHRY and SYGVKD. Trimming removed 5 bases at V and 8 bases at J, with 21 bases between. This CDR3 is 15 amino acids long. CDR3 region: CAISNGGGFLRGYTF. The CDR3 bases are TGTGCCATCAGTAATGGGGGGGGATTCCTTAGAGGCTACACCTTC.